One sample yielded the 5 T cell receptor beta chains listed below, sequenced in a study of naive and memory T cell subsets. The beta constant-region primer was an equimolar mix of two oligonucleotides covering TRBC1 and TRBC2. TCRdb used MiXCR to reprocess the UMI-ligation and nested PCR reads, holding one entry per CDR3 protein. In the table there are thousands of distinct CDR3 sequences, 6% to 8% of which are singletons. Input material: effector memory CD8+ T cells from blood. Subset: effector memory, CD45RA- CD27-. The receptor set was obtained from a human donor in good health.

CDR3 loop: CASSVGGAGEQYF. The CDR3 region has the DNA TGTGCCAGCAGCGTAGGGGGAGCCGGAGAGCAGTACTTC. The V and J genes are TRBV9 and TRBJ2-7, with D possibly TRBD2 on 5 matching bases. This CDR3 is 13 amino acids long. V lost 0 bases to trimming and J lost 7 bases, with 11 bases between them. Germline V lookup: CDR1 SGDLS, CDR2 YYNGEE.

This clonotype was detected a few times. The rearrangement links TRBV20-1 to TRBJ2-1; 10 positions agree with TRBD2. CDR1 DFQATT and CDR2 SNEGSKA come from the germline V gene (reference sequence). J lost 0 bases, V lost 3 bases, and 2 bases had no gene match. The CDR3 loop spans 15 amino acids. As DNA, the CDR3 is TGCAGTGCTAGTGGACTAGCGGACTCCTACAATGAGCAGTTCTTC. Translating gives CSASGLADSYNEQFF.

This clonotype showed up many times. The CDR3 region is CASSENVGTGFHEQYF. CDR3 DNA: TGTGCCAGCAGTGAGAATGTCGGGACAGGGTTCCACGAGCAGTACTTC. The chain uses TRBV6-1 and TRBJ2-7; 9 bases are shared with TRBD1. This CDR3 is built from 16 residues. Germline V lookup: CDR1 MNHNS, CDR2 SASEGT. Trimming at V came to 3 bases and at J to 5 bases, leaving 11 bases not matched to a gene.

This clonotype was observed many times. This chain links TRBV29-1 with TRBJ1-1, with a possible D match to TRBD1 (6 bases). The germline CDR1 and CDR2 sequences are SQVTM and ANQGSEA. This CDR3 has 14 residues. Trimming took off 6 bases at V and 6 bases at J, with 20 bases between the two ends. In nucleotides, the CDR3 is TGCAGCGTGGCGCTGACAGGCCCCCTCCCTGAAGCTTTCTTT. Residues: CSVALTGPLPEAFF.

The table lists this clonotype with many counts. This chain joins TRBV27 and TRBJ1-5, with a possible D match to TRBD1 (5 bases). V dropped 5 bases and J dropped 1 base, with 9 bases sitting between them. Looked up from germline, CDR1 is MNHEY and CDR2 is SMNVEV (reference sequence). The CDR3 contains 14 residues. The CDR3 loop reads CASSHRDSNQPQHF. As DNA, the CDR3 is TGTGCCAGCAGTCACCGGGACAGCAATCAGCCCCAGCATTTT.